These 30 T cell receptor beta chains share one sample of origin, sequenced in a study of cytomegalovirus exposure and HLA in healthy donors. It was with 60 Vbeta and 13 Jbeta primers that the PCR ran. TCRdb keeps only in-frame clones here, not all; method: immunoSEQ multiplex PCR. Of under 130,000 clones listed, more than 60% are singletons. Sequenced: PBMCs. All receptors come from a female donor in good health and CMV-seropositive.

V is TRBV2 and J is TRBJ1-6, with no clear D. There are 15 residues in the CDR3. Germline V lookup: CDR1 SNHLY, CDR2 FYNNEI. V lost 4 bases to trimming and J lost 3 bases, with 10 bases between them. The CDR3 DNA sequence: TGTGCCAGCAGTGCCCAGGCCTACTATAATTCACCCCTCCACTTT. Protein product: CASSAQAYYNSPLHF.

Notes on this clone: The DNA is omitted, as the CDR3 cannot be located on it reliably, and the CDR3 follows TCRdb's listing. The rearrangement joins TRBV6-5 to TRBJ1-5. CDR1 MNHEY and CDR2 SVGAGI come from the germline V gene. The CDR3 is 13 amino acids long, termini counted. The CDR3 region is CASSSSFAQPQHF.

This clone was recorded once. The chain uses TRBV19 and TRBJ1-1; possible D gene TRBD1, 6 bases. The CDR3 totals 13 residues. V was pared by 4 bases and J by 2 bases, with 8 bases between. CDR1 and CDR2 (germline): LNHDA, SQIVND (reference sequence). DNA of the CDR3: TGTGCCAGTAGTAACAGGGCCAACACTGAAGCTTTCTTT. It specifies CASSNRANTEAFF.

This chain links TRBV7-9 with TRBJ2-3; TRBD2 agrees at 10 bases. CDR1 is SEHNR, CDR2 FQNEAQ, per germline (reference sequence). With V trimmed by 5 bases and J by 0 bases, 8 bases remained unmatched. The CDR3 has 17 residues. CDR3 protein: CASSLLGTSESTDTQYF. CDR3 in DNA: TGTGCCAGCAGCCTTCTCGGGACTAGCGAGAGCACAGATACGCAGTATTTT.

The J gene is TRBJ1-1, the V gene TRBV19, with D possibly matching TRBD1 (5 bases). The CDR3 consists of 14 residues. V was shortened by 5 bases and J by 6 bases, with 16 bases between the two germline ends. Germline V gives CDR1 LNHDA, CDR2 SQIVND (reference sequence). CDR3 sequence: CASSFVGVGPEAFF. Here the CDR3 DNA reads TGTGCCAGTAGTTTTGTAGGCGTGGGGCCTGAAGCTTTCTTT.

The chain links TRBV9 to TRBJ2-1, with D maybe TRBD1 (8 bases). Trimming removed 2 bases at V and 7 bases at J, with 19 bases between. CDR1 and CDR2 from the germline V gene are SGDLS and YYNGEE. The CDR3 totals 16 residues. The CDR3, as DNA: TGTGCCAGCAGCGTCCAATACAGGGGGGGGAGGAATGAGCAGTTCTTC. This sequence encodes CASSVQYRGGRNEQFF.

The rearrangement uses TRBV28 and TRBJ2-4; 7 nucleotides line up with TRBD2. The CDR3 is made up of 15 amino acids. J was trimmed by 0 bases and V by 9 bases; bases with no gene match: 8. CDR1 and CDR2 from the germline V gene are MDHEN and SYDVKM. The CDR3 DNA reads TGTGCCAGTACCGGTGGGGGGGAAGCCAAAAACATTCAGTACTTC. Translated, it gives CASTGGGEAKNIQYF.

The chain employs TRBV19 and TRBJ1-2; possible D gene TRBD1, 6 bases. The V gene lost 7 bases and the J gene lost 7 bases, with 19 bases spanning the gap. Germline-derived CDR1 and CDR2 are LNHDA and SQIVND (reference sequence). The CDR3 has 14 residues. The CDR3 here is CASTTVGVRGGYTF. CDR3 coding DNA: TGTGCCAGTACCACGGTAGGGGTCAGGGGTGGCTACACCTTC.

The chain couples TRBV7-2 to TRBJ2-1; 10 bases fit TRBD1. This CDR3 has 15 amino acids. The ends lost 3 bases at V and 3 bases at J; junction bases unmatched: 2. CDR1 and CDR2 (germline): SGHTA, FQGNSA. CDR3 DNA: TGTGCCAGCAGCTTGGGACAGGGGAGCTACAATGAGCAGTTCTTC. Protein: CASSLGQGSYNEQFF.

The chain is built from TRBV11-2 and TRBJ2-2, with 11 bases identical to TRBD2. CDR1 is SGHAT and CDR2 is FQNNGV in the germline V gene. The J segment lost 4 bases and the V segment lost 3 bases, leaving 7 bases of the junction unmatched. CDR3 size: 17 residues. The CDR3: CASSFPTSGKSTGELFF. Here the CDR3 DNA reads TGTGCCAGCAGCTTCCCGACTAGCGGGAAGAGCACCGGGGAGCTGTTTTTT.

This chain joins TRBV12-5 and TRBJ1-6, with D unclear. With 7 bases removed from V and 14 bases from J, the gap between germline ends came to 9 bases. The germline V gene encodes CDR1 LGHNT and CDR2 FRNRAP. The CDR3 contains 10 residues. The CDR3 DNA sequence: TGTGCTAGTGCCCTAACGGCCCTCCACTTT. Translating gives CASALTALHF.

The chain is built from TRBV4-2 and TRBJ1-5, with D uncertain. Trimming pared 0 bases from V and 6 bases from J, leaving 9 bases between. CDR1 is LGHNA and CDR2 is YNFKEQ in the germline V gene. This CDR3 is 14 amino acids long. Written as DNA, the CDR3 is TGTGCCAGCAGCCAAGACTTTGGGAGTCAGCCCCAGCATTTT. Amino acid sequence: CASSQDFGSQPQHF.

V is TRBV11-1 and J is TRBJ2-6; possible D gene TRBD2, 6 bases. The V end lost 6 bases, the J end lost 0 bases, and 21 bases lay between the germline ends. The CDR3 runs to 19 residues. Looked up from germline, CDR1 is SGHAT and CDR2 is FQDESV (reference sequence). The CDR3 protein is CASSLMEGASLSGANVLTF. DNA of the CDR3: TGTGCCAGCAGTTTAATGGAGGGAGCTTCCCTCTCTGGGGCCAACGTCCTGACTTTC.

This chain connects TRBV28 to TRBJ2-7; TRBD1 matches at 7 bases. V trimming: 7 bases; J trimming: 2 bases; junction bases outside the gene matches: 5. This CDR3 region has 13 residues. Germline CDR1 reads MDHEN; CDR2 reads SYDVKM. CDR3 amino acids: CASNPGQTYEQYF. The CDR3 DNA sequence: TGTGCCAGCAACCCGGGACAGACCTACGAGCAGTACTTC.

This clone was seen a handful of times. This chain uses TRBV29-1 with TRBJ1-4; 7 bases are shared with TRBD1. V trimming: 4 bases; J trimming: 4 bases; junction bases outside the gene matches: 3. Germline CDR1 reads SQVTM; CDR2 reads ANQGSEA. This CDR3 region has 13 residues. CDR3 DNA sequence: TGCAGCGTTGGAGGGACAGTTAATGAAAAACTGTTTTTT. Its translation is CSVGGTVNEKLFF.

The chain has TRBV11-2 and TRBJ2-1, with D tentatively TRBD2 (6 bases). Germline CDR1 is SGHAT and CDR2 is FQNNGV. Trimming removed 2 bases at V and 0 bases at J, with 8 bases between. The CDR3 totals 15 residues. Here the CDR3 reads CASSLMGGSYNEQFF. In DNA form, the CDR3 reads TGTGCCAGCAGCTTAATGGGGGGCTCCTACAATGAGCAGTTCTTC.

This clone was seen only once. The genes are TRBV15 and TRBJ2-7; the match to TRBD1 covers 9 bases. Germline trimming cut 3 bases from V and 6 bases from J; bases unmatched to any gene: 6. The CDR3 consists of 14 residues. Per the germline V gene, CDR1 is LNHNV and CDR2 is YYDKDF (reference sequence). The CDR3 spells CATSSRDRVGEQYF. For the CDR3, the DNA is TGTGCCACCAGCAGCCGGGACAGGGTGGGCGAGCAGTACTTC. The entire variable domain, with the rest obtained from reference TRBV15 and TRBJ2-7, is as follows: DAMVIQNPRYQVTQFGKPVTLSCSQTLNHNVMYWYQQKSSQAPKLLFHYYDKDFNNEADTPDNFQSRRPNTSFCFLDIRSPGLGDTAMYLCATSSRDRVGEQYFGPGTRLTVT.

The rearrangement joins TRBV29-1 to TRBJ1-4; 9 bases match TRBD1. J lost 8 bases, V lost 7 bases, and 11 bases had no gene match. CDR3 length equals 14 residues. From germline, CDR1 is SQVTM and CDR2 ANQGSEA. The CDR3 loop reads CSAHIGTGREKLFF. Written as DNA, the CDR3 is TGCAGCGCCCATATCGGGACAGGGAGAGAAAAACTGTTTTTT.

The chain carries TRBV30 and TRBJ2-7, with unresolved D. The CDR3 is made up of 16 amino acids. The V and J ends lost 2 bases and 1 base respectively, with 18 bases between them. CDR1 is GTSNPN and CDR2 is SVGIG in the germline V gene (reference sequence). CDR3 residues: CAWSPDVPQYSYEQYF. For the CDR3, the DNA is TGTGCCTGGAGTCCCGATGTCCCGCAGTATTCCTACGAGCAGTACTTC.

This CDR3 reads CASIESGRALHEQYF. CDR3 DNA: TGTGCCAGCATCGAAAGCGGGAGGGCCCTCCACGAGCAGTACTTC. The chain carries TRBV28 and TRBJ2-7, with 10 bases that match TRBD2. V shed 7 bases and J 5 bases; nucleotides not matched to a gene: 11. Germline-derived CDR1 and CDR2 are MDHEN and SYDVKM. The CDR3 extends over 15 amino acids.

The chain links TRBV5-1 to TRBJ2-3, with 14 bases matching TRBD2. V dropped 7 bases and J dropped 7; count of bases not matched to a gene: 8. This CDR3 is built from 15 residues. The germline V gene has CDR1 SGHRS and CDR2 YFSETQ. This chain's CDR3 is CASQDGTSGRNTQYF. DNA of the CDR3: TGCGCCAGCCAGGACGGGACTAGCGGGAGAAATACGCAGTATTTT.

This clone showed up just a few times. The chain carries TRBV5-4 and TRBJ1-2, with D perhaps TRBD1 (6 bases). The CDR3 is 14 residues long. Germline loops: CDR1 SGHNT, CDR2 YYREEE (reference sequence). The V gene lost 4 bases and the J gene lost 4 bases, with 14 bases spanning the gap. The CDR3, as DNA: TGTGCCAGCAGCGGCATGGGGGCGGTCTATGGCTACACCTTC. Protein sequence: CASSGMGAVYGYTF.

Only one count was recorded for this clone. The V call is TRBV7-9, the J call TRBJ2-3; D perhaps matches TRBD2 (7 bases). Germline V gene sequence: CDR1 SEHNR, CDR2 FQNEAQ (reference sequence). Trimming pared 2 bases from V and 2 bases from J, leaving 20 bases between. The CDR3 is made up of 18 amino acids. Here the CDR3 DNA reads TGTGCCAGCAGCTTACCGGGACAAGAAGGGGACTACACAGATACGCAGTATTTT. This gives the protein CASSLPGQEGDYTDTQYF.

The chain's CDR3 is CASSPPSSIYEQFF. The CDR3 nucleotides are TGCGCCAGCAGCCCCCCCTCTAGTATCTATGAGCAGTTCTTC. V and J are TRBV5-1 and TRBJ2-1, with D unresolved. Trimming cost V 4 bases and J 8 bases, with 16 bases left between them. The germline gives CDR1 SGHRS, CDR2 YFSETQ. This CDR3 is 14 amino acids long.

This clone was picked up one time. The genes are TRBV7-3 and TRBJ2-1; weak D call: TRBD2 (5 bases). V was pared by 5 bases and J by 7 bases, with 18 bases between. Germline V gene data show CDR1 as SGHTA and CDR2 as FQGTGA. This CDR3 has 15 residues. The CDR3 here is CASSPRAGVGNEQFF. CDR3 sequence (DNA): TGTGCCAGCAGCCCGAGGGCCGGCGTCGGGAATGAGCAGTTCTTC.

Comments on this clone: Other nucleotide sequences in the sample specify the same CDR3. The genes are TRBV4-2 and TRBJ1-1; no reliable D call. The V end was cut by 1 base, the J end by 8 bases, with 11 bases between. This CDR3 is 13 amino acids long. Per germline, CDR1 LGHNA and CDR2 YNFKEQ. CDR3 DNA sequence: TGTGCCAGCAGCCAAGGCGGGCAGCTGGAAGCTTTCTTT. It is translated as CASSQGGQLEAFF.

The chain uses TRBV19 and TRBJ2-1, with 7 bases lining up with TRBD2. The CDR3 runs to 16 residues. Germline assignment: CDR1 LNHDA and CDR2 SQIVND (reference sequence). V shed 7 bases and J 0 bases; nucleotides not matched to a gene: 9. The CDR3 reads CASTSSRGGSYNEQFF. CDR3 nucleotide sequence: TGTGCCAGTACCTCCTCTCGCGGGGGCTCCTACAATGAGCAGTTCTTC.

This clone was detected once. This chain uses TRBV7-2 with TRBJ2-3; 9 bases agree with TRBD2. V shed 1 base and J 4 bases; nucleotides not matched to a gene: 6. Germline CDR1 and CDR2: SGHTA and FQGNSA. This CDR3 is built from 16 residues. CDR3 coding DNA: TGTGCCAGCAGCTTAGACCGCGGGGGGGCTTCAGATACGCAGTATTTT. The encoded protein is CASSLDRGGASDTQYF.

V gene TRBV9 combines with J gene TRBJ2-3; unclear D gene. From germline, CDR1 is SGDLS and CDR2 YYNGEE. V shed 2 bases and J shed 6 bases, with 7 bases lying between them. The CDR3 is 12 residues long. The CDR3 DNA follows: TGTGCCAGCAGCGTTAACGGGGATACGCAGTATTTT. It encodes CASSVNGDTQYF.

The chain employs TRBV7-6 and TRBJ2-3; the match to TRBD1 covers 7 bases. The CDR3 extends over 15 amino acids. Unmatched junction bases numbered 8, after V lost 7 bases and J lost 1 base. Germline V gene sequence: CDR1 SGHVS, CDR2 FNYEAQ. The CDR3 DNA reads TGTGCCAGCAAGGGGACAGTTGTCGGCACAGATACGCAGTATTTT. Translating gives CASKGTVVGTDTQYF.